A selection of T cell receptor beta chains follows, all from one sample in a study of T cells in Graves' hyperthyroidism and ophthalmopathy. MiXCR, applied by TCRdb to the multiplex PCR reads, yields one record per CDR3 protein. This table has 200,000 to 300,000 distinct CDR3 sequences, around 25% appearing once. Sample: blood. These receptors were taken from a woman between 40 and 50 years old with Graves' ophthalmopathy. CDR3s include the opening cysteine and the closing phenylalanine or tryptophan. A D gene is named only where the DNA matches it firmly. Size values are once, few and many counts, or a class for expanded clones, and some rows have none.

D gene	clone size	V gene	J gene	CDR3 DNA	CDR3 protein
TRBD1	many	TRBV5-1	TRBJ1-2	TGCGCCAGCAGCTTGGAAACAGGGGTACGTCGGGGCTACACCTTC	CASSLETGVRRGYTF
TRBD1	many	TRBV6-1	TRBJ1-2	TGTGCCAGCAGGGGGACAGGGGGCGACGTCCTCTATGGCTACACCTTC	CASRGTGGDVLYGYTF
TRBD2	few	TRBV28	TRBJ2-1	TGTGCCAGCAGTTCCCGGGAGGCAGTAGCAGGAATCGGGAGTTTCCATGAGCAGTTCTTC	CASSSREAVAGIGSFHEQFF
-	many	TRBV9	TRBJ2-5	TGTGCCAGCAGCGTAGATGGGGACTCGACGCCTTCCGAGACCCAGTACTTC	CASSVDGDSTPSETQYF
-	many	TRBV28	TRBJ2-7	TGTGCCAGCAGTTTTTTCTCCGGCGCGGGGTACGCCTACGAGCAGTACTTC	CASSFFSGAGYAYEQYF
TRBD2	many	TRBV20-1	TRBJ2-4	TGCAGTGCTTTCTGGCTTTTGGCGGGAGGTGGCAAAAACATTCAGTACTTC	CSAFWLLAGGGKNIQYF
TRBD2	many	TRBV14	TRBJ2-7	TGTGCCAGCAGCCAGACTAGCGAACAGTACTTC	CASSQTSEQYF
TRBD2	many	TRBV7-9	TRBJ2-7	TGTGCCAGCAGCCCGCCAGGGACTAACACCTACGAGCAGTACTTC	CASSPPGTNTYEQYF
TRBD2	-	TRBV2	TRBJ2-5	TGTGCCAGCAGAGCCGGACTAGCGGGAGTCCAAGAGACCCAGTACTTC	CASRAGLAGVQETQYF
TRBD1	many	TRBV5-1	TRBJ2-2	TGCGCCAGCAGCCCTATGAAGGGGGCCGGCACCGGGGAGCTGTTTTTT	CASSPMKGAGTGELFF
TRBD2	many	TRBV27	TRBJ2-2	TGTGCCAGCAGTCCCCTCCCCGGGGCTAGCGGGAGAGGTACCGGGGAGCTGTTTTTT	CASSPLPGASGRGTGELFF
-	-	TRBV28	TRBJ1-1	TGTGCCAGCAGTCACCCCGGGACCACTGAAGCTTTCTTT	CASSHPGTTEAFF
-	many	TRBV19	TRBJ1-5	TGTGCCACCAAACAAAATTCCCTAAACAATCAGCCCCAGCATTTT	CATKQNSLNNQPQHF
-	-	TRBV4-1	TRBJ2-7	TGCGCCAGCAGCCCGGGGCAGCCTTCCTACGAGCAGTACTTC	CASSPGQPSYEQYF
-	-	TRBV12-3/TRBV12-4	TRBJ1-2	TGTGCCAGCAGTTTAGGCACAGTAGTTTATGGCTACACCTTC	CASSLGTVVYGYTF
TRBD2	many	TRBV7-2	TRBJ2-5	TGTGCCAGCAGCCCTATAGCGGGAGTACAAGAGACCCAGTACTTC	CASSPIAGVQETQYF
TRBD1	-	TRBV29-1	TRBJ2-4	TGCAGCGTTGAGGTAAGGCAGGGGGAATTTGGGGACCCTCAGTACTTC	CSVEVRQGEFGDPQYF
TRBD1	many	TRBV12-3/TRBV12-4	TRBJ1-2	TGTGCCAGCGGAGGGGGGCGGGACAGGGATTACACCTTC	CASGGGRDRDYTF
TRBD1	-	TRBV12-3/TRBV12-4	TRBJ2-7	TGTGCCAGCAGTAGGGTCTCGGGACAGGTTTTCCCCTACGAGCAGTACTTC	CASSRVSGQVFPYEQYF
-	many	TRBV7-3	TRBJ2-5	TGTGCCAGCAGCTCCAGCGAGACCCAGTACTTC	CASSSSETQYF
-	few	TRBV27	TRBJ2-2	TGTGCCAGCAGTTTAGAGCGGGTTACCGGGGAGCTGTTTTTT	CASSLERVTGELFF
TRBD1	many	TRBV10-3	TRBJ2-7	TGTGCCATCAGGAGGACAGGGGCGCCGGACGAGCAGTACTTC	CAIRRTGAPDEQYF
-	-	TRBV12-3/TRBV12-4	TRBJ1-1	TGTGCCAGCAGTTTAGCCCCCCAGGGGAGGACTGAAGCTTTCTTT	CASSLAPQGRTEAFF
TRBD1	-	TRBV7-2	TRBJ2-7	TGTGCCAGTAAGGCCGGGACAGGACCCCTCTACGAGCAGTACTTC	CASKAGTGPLYEQYF
-	-	TRBV7-2	TRBJ1-1	TGTGCCAGCAGCCTTTGGAGAAGTACTGAAGCTTTCTTT	CASSLWRSTEAFF
TRBD2	many	TRBV7-2	TRBJ2-5	TGTGCCAGCAGCCGGACTAGCGGGAAGGCGGAGACCCAGTACTTC	CASSRTSGKAETQYF
-	many	TRBV6-1	TRBJ1-3	TGTGCCAGCACCCCTGACATGTACTCTGGAAACACCATATATTTT	CASTPDMYSGNTIYF
-	many	TRBV28	TRBJ1-1	TGTGCCAGTCCTCGGGCGGGGAGCACTGAAGCTTTCTTT	CASPRAGSTEAFF
-	-	TRBV28	TRBJ1-5	TGTGCCAGCAGTTTAGGTGAGGGCTATCAGCCCCAGCATTTT	CASSLGEGYQPQHF
-	many	TRBV4-1	TRBJ2-7	TGCGCCAGCAGCCAAGAAATGAGGGCCTACGAGCAGTACTTC	CASSQEMRAYEQYF
TRBD1	many	TRBV28	TRBJ1-2	TGTGCCAGCAGTATCATTTTGGGACAGGGGAATGGCTACACCTTC	CASSIILGQGNGYTF
-	many	TRBV6-1	TRBJ1-1	TGTGCCAGCAGTGTAGGGCAGGGACTGAACACTGAAGCTTTCTTT	CASSVGQGLNTEAFF
-	many	TRBV4-1	TRBJ2-7	TGCGCCAGCAGCCAAGAAGGCCAGGGTTACGAGCAGTACTTC	CASSQEGQGYEQYF
TRBD1	many	TRBV28	TRBJ1-2	TGTGCCAGCAGCCGGGGGGACAGGGTGGGCTACACCTTC	CASSRGDRVGYTF
-	many	TRBV7-9	TRBJ2-7	TGTGCCAGCAGCCAGGACGCCCTAGCCGACGAGCAGTACTTC	CASSQDALADEQYF
TRBD2	-	TRBV6-1	TRBJ2-7	TGTGCCAGCAGTGGCCTAGCGGAGAGAGAGCAGTACTTC	CASSGLAEREQYF
-	many	TRBV10-3	TRBJ2-1	TGTGCCATCAGTGACCAAAGCGTCTACAATGAGCAGTTCTTC	CAISDQSVYNEQFF
TRBD1	many	TRBV12-3/TRBV12-4	TRBJ1-2	TGTGCCAGCAGTTCGCACCGGGACAGTAACTATGGCTACACCTTC	CASSSHRDSNYGYTF
TRBD1	many	TRBV29-1	TRBJ2-7	TGCAGCGTGGAAGACAGGGTATCCGAGCAGTACTTC	CSVEDRVSEQYF
TRBD2	few	TRBV6-1	TRBJ2-5	TGTGCCAGCAGTGAACGATACAGCGGGAGGGGAGAGAGCCAGTACTTC	CASSERYSGRGESQYF
-	-	TRBV24-1	TRBJ2-5	TGTGCCACCAGTGACTTCTTGGAGACCCAGTACTTC	CATSDFLETQYF
-	many	TRBV12-3/TRBV12-4	TRBJ2-6	TGTGCCAGCAGTTCCCACAGGGCCGGGGCCAACGTCCTGACTTTC	CASSSHRAGANVLTF
-	many	TRBV18	TRBJ2-7	TGTGCCAGCTCACTACCCGGGTCCGAGCAGTACTTC	CASSLPGSEQYF
-	many	TRBV12-3/TRBV12-4	TRBJ1-2	TGTGCCAGCAGTTCCAACAGGGATTATGGCTACACCTTC	CASSSNRDYGYTF
TRBD1	-	TRBV6-1	TRBJ1-1	TGTGCCAGCAGGGACAGGAGTACAACTGAAGCTTTCTTT	CASRDRSTTEAFF